This entry lists 20 T cell receptor beta chains sequenced from one sample in a study of response to subunit inactivated influenza vaccine. TCRdb redid the calling of the RT-PCR reads with MiXCR, one entry per CDR3 protein. The repertoire consists of around 530,000 distinct CDR3 sequences, with over 9.5% occurring once and the leading ten covering around 9.6%. Sequenced here: PBMCs from blood, sampled on the day of vaccination. These receptors originate from a man aged 45-65 years who received an inactivated influenza vaccine.

This clonotype was seen a handful of times. This chain joins TRBV3-1 and TRBJ2-1; no reliable D call. V was trimmed by 0 bases and J by 1 base, leaving 16 bases between them. Germline lookup yields CDR1 LGHDT and CDR2 YNNKEL (reference sequence). CDR3 length equals 18 residues. CDR3 amino acids: CASSQERVLLSSYNEQFF. The CDR3 DNA reads as TGTGCCAGCAGCCAAGAACGCGTACTCCTTTCATCCTACAATGAGCAGTTCTTC.

This clonotype was found a few times. The V and J genes are TRBV6-1 and TRBJ2-7; 9 positions match TRBD1. CDR3 length equals 15 residues. V was clipped by 6 bases and J by 3 bases; unmatched bases: 9. CDR1 MNHNS and CDR2 SASEGT come from the germline V gene. CDR3: CASRTGTGPNYEQYF. The CDR3 nucleotides read TGTGCCAGCAGAACGGGGACAGGGCCCAACTACGAGCAGTACTTC.

This clonotype was picked up a small number of times. This chain connects TRBV4-1 to TRBJ2-7; D might be TRBD1 (6 bases). The CDR3 extends over 16 amino acids. The germline V gene has CDR1 MGHRA and CDR2 YSYEKL. Trimming took off 0 bases at V and 4 bases at J, with 16 bases between the two ends. CDR3 DNA: TGCGCCAGCAGCCAAGAAAATCCGGGACACGGATACGAGCAGTACTTC. Translating gives CASSQENPGHGYEQYF.

The chain recombines TRBV10-3 with TRBJ2-5; unclear D gene. The CDR3 contains 13 residues. V dropped 4 bases and J dropped 5 bases, with 11 bases sitting between them. Per the germline V gene, CDR1 is ENHRY and CDR2 is SYGVKD. The CDR3 nucleotides read TGTGCCATCAGTGCGTCCACTTATGAGACCCAGTACTTC. Protein product: CAISASTYETQYF.

In this sample, this clonotype turned up many times. The rearrangement uses TRBV7-8 and TRBJ2-1, with 9 bases fitting TRBD2. V trimming: 5 bases; J trimming: 4 bases; junction bases outside the gene matches: 6. Germline lookup yields CDR1 SGHVS and CDR2 FQNEAQ. This CDR3 region has 15 residues. CDR3: CASSRGGAMYNEQFF. The DNA of the CDR3 is TGTGCCAGCAGCCGCGGGGGGGCAATGTACAATGAGCAGTTCTTC.

This clonotype was counted only a few times. This sequence joins TRBV5-1 and TRBJ1-1; D gene uncertain. V was pared by 2 bases and J by 4 bases, with 12 bases between. This CDR3 has 14 amino acids. CDR1 is SGHRS and CDR2 is YFSETQ in the germline V gene. The CDR3: CASSLAERGTEAFF. The CDR3 coding sequence is TGCGCCAGCAGCTTAGCAGAGCGGGGCACTGAAGCTTTCTTT.

The sample holds a few counts of this clonotype. The V and J genes are TRBV4-1 and TRBJ2-7; D is uncertain. Germline V gives CDR1 MGHRA, CDR2 YSYEKL. CDR3 length: 14 amino acids. V was cut by 0 bases and J by 3 bases, with 9 bases left in between. The CDR3 coding sequence is TGCGCCAGCAGCCAAGAGTTCGGCTTCTACGAGCAGTACTTC. Protein sequence: CASSQEFGFYEQYF.

The V gene is TRBV20-1, the J gene TRBJ2-1; unclear D gene. In germline, CDR1 is DFQATT, CDR2 SNEGSKA (reference sequence). Trimming removed 1 base at V and 8 bases at J, with 6 bases between. This CDR3 region has 11 residues. CDR3 amino acids: CSARGRDEQFF. The CDR3 nucleotides are TGCAGTGCTAGAGGCCGTGATGAGCAGTTCTTC.

The chain couples TRBV12-3 or TRBV12-4 to TRBJ1-6, with 11 bases lining up with TRBD1. V trimming: 5 bases; J trimming: 9 bases; junction bases outside the gene matches: 3. The CDR3 spans 14 residues. The CDR3 DNA reads as TGTGCCAGCAGTAAGGGACAGGGGGTTTCACCCCTCCACTTT. This sequence encodes CASSKGQGVSPLHF.

There are a few counts of this clonotype. V and J are TRBV20-1 and TRBJ2-5; perhaps TRBD2 as D (6 bases). Germline V gene lookup returns CDR1 DFQATT and CDR2 SNEGSKA (reference sequence). V was pared by 2 bases and J by 2 bases, with 15 bases between. This CDR3 is 15 amino acids long. The CDR3 DNA sequence: TGCAGTGCTAGACCCGGGGAGGTGGCACAAGAGACCCAGTACTTC. Its protein product is CSARPGEVAQETQYF.

This clonotype was seen more than once but under ten times. This chain connects TRBV28 to TRBJ1-2; no firm D call. The germline CDR1 and CDR2 sequences are MDHEN and SYDVKM. There are 12 residues in the CDR3. V was shortened by 6 bases and J by 5 bases, with 10 bases between the two germline ends. CDR3 protein: CASRRSGYGYTF. The CDR3 region has the DNA TGTGCCAGCAGGAGGAGTGGTTATGGCTACACCTTC.

This clonotype was observed many times. The V gene is TRBV12-3 or TRBV12-4, the J gene TRBJ2-1, with D uncertain. The CDR3 contains 11 residues. Between the trimmed V and J ends, which lost 6 bases and 5 bases, there was a span of 5 bases. CDR3 nucleotide sequence: TGTGCCAGCAGGCAAAACAATGAGCAGTTCTTC. This gives the protein CASRQNNEQFF.

The chain carries TRBV5-1 and TRBJ2-7; no reliable D call. The CDR3 is made up of 12 amino acids. V was cut by 2 bases and J by 3 bases, with 6 bases left in between. CDR1 and CDR2 (germline): SGHRS, YFSETQ. Written as DNA, the CDR3 is TGCGCCAGCAGCTTCGATTACTACGAGCAGTACTTC. The encoded protein is CASSFDYYEQYF. The variable domain in full, with the rest retrieved from reference TRBV5-1 and TRBJ2-7, is KAGVTQTPRYLIKTRGQQVTLSCSPISGHRSVSWYQQTPGQGLQFLFEYFSETQRNKGNFPGRFSGRQFSNSRSEMNVSTLELGDSALYLCASSFDYYEQYFGPGTRLTVT.

In this sample, this clonotype turned up many times. This chain joins TRBV15 and TRBJ1-5, with D possibly matching TRBD1 (5 bases). The germline V gene has CDR1 LNHNV and CDR2 YYDKDF (reference sequence). CDR3 size: 16 residues. Trimming removed 0 bases at V and 5 bases at J, with 14 bases between. In DNA form, the CDR3 reads TGTGCCACCAGCAGAGATCTCCAGGGTGGGTATCAGCCCCAGCATTTT. Its translation is CATSRDLQGGYQPQHF. The full variable domain, with the rest looked up from reference TRBV15 and TRBJ1-5, is DAMVIQNPRYQVTQFGKPVTLSCSQTLNHNVMYWYQQKSSQAPKLLFHYYDKDFNNEADTPDNFQSRRPNTSFCFLDIRSPGLGDTAMYLCATSRDLQGGYQPQHFGDGTRLSIL.

The genes are TRBV11-1 and TRBJ2-3; 9 bases map to TRBD2. The J segment lost 2 bases and the V segment lost 5 bases, leaving 20 bases of the junction unmatched. CDR1 is SGHAT, CDR2 FQDESV, per germline (reference sequence). This CDR3 region has 20 residues. In DNA form, the CDR3 reads TGTGCCAGCAGCCCATATCAGGTTTGGGTAGCGGGGGACTCCACAGATACGCAGTATTTT. It yields the protein CASSPYQVWVAGDSTDTQYF.

This clonotype was counted between two and nine times. The chain carries TRBV28 and TRBJ2-7; D possibly corresponds to TRBD1 (6 bases). Germline assignment: CDR1 MDHEN and CDR2 SYDVKM. The V and J ends lost 3 bases and 1 base respectively, with 13 bases between them. The CDR3 spans 15 residues. The CDR3 DNA reads as TGTGCCAGCAGTTTGCCAACAGGGACGTCCTACGAGCAGTACTTC. This sequence encodes CASSLPTGTSYEQYF.

This sequence joins TRBV4-1 and TRBJ2-7; D call uncertain. Deletions cut 0 bases from V and 7 bases from J, with 13 bases between. This CDR3 contains 14 residues. Germline V lookup: CDR1 MGHRA, CDR2 YSYEKL. CDR3 in amino acids: CASSQDQRVGEQYF. CDR3 coding DNA: TGCGCCAGCAGCCAAGATCAAAGGGTTGGTGAGCAGTACTTC.

This clonotype turned up a few times. V is TRBV7-2 and J is TRBJ2-7; 7 bases agree with TRBD1. Losses at the gene ends were 4 bases for V and 1 base for J; bases not matched to a gene: 7. The CDR3 runs 15 residues. Germline lookup yields CDR1 SGHTA and CDR2 FQGNSA. CDR3 DNA sequence: TGTGCCAGCAGCTCCCCGGGACAGACTTCCTACGAGCAGTACTTC. This gives the protein CASSSPGQTSYEQYF.

In this sample, this clonotype turned up a few times. This chain uses TRBV7-2 with TRBJ2-1, with D possibly matching TRBD2 (7 bases). CDR1 SGHTA and CDR2 FQGNSA come from the germline V gene. V gave up 7 bases and J gave up 5 bases, with 18 bases separating them. The CDR3 contains 15 residues. In DNA form, the CDR3 reads TGTGCCAGCACCCCAGTCGGGGGGCTTAACAATGAGCAGTTCTTC. Translated: CASTPVGGLNNEQFF.

This clonotype appeared a few times. The rearrangement uses TRBV12-3 or TRBV12-4 and TRBJ2-5; D is possibly TRBD2 (5 bases). V was trimmed by 5 bases and J by 5 bases, leaving 18 bases between them. This CDR3 is built from 15 residues. This CDR3 is CASSPSRRILETQYF. The CDR3 DNA reads as TGTGCCAGCAGTCCCTCGAGGAGGATTCTGGAGACCCAGTACTTC.